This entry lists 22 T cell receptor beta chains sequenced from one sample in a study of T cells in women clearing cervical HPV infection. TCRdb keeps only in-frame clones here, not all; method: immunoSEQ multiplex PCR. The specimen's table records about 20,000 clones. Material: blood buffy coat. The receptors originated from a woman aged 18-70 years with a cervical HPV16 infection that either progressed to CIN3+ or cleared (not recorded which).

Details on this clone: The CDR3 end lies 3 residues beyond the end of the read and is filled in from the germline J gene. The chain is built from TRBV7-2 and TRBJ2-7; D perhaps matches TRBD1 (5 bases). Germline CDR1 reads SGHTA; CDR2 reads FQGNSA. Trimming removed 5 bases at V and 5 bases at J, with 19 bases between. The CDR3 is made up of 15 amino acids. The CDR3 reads CASSSQGGRSDEQYF. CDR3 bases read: TGTGCCAGCAGCAGCCAGGGCGGTCGATCTGACGAG. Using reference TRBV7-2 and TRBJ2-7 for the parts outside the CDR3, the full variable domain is GAGVSQSPSNKVTEKGKDVELRCDPISGHTALYWYRQSLGQGLEFLIYFQGNSAPDKSGLPSDRFSAERTGGSVSTLTIQRTQQEDSAVYLCASSSQGGRSDEQYFGPGTRLTVT.

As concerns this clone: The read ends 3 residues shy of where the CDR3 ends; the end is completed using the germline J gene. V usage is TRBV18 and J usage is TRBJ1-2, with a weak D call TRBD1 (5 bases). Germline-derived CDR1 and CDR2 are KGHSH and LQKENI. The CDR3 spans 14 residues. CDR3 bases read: TGTGCCAGCTCACCGAAGCGGGGGACCTACGAC. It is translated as CASSPKRGTYD. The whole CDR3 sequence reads CASSPKRGTYDYTF.

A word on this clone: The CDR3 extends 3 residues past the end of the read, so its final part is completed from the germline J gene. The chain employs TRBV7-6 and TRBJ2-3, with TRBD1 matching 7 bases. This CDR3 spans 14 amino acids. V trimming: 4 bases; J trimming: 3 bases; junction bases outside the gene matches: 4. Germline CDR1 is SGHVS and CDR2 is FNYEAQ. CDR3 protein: CASSWGQLTDTQYF. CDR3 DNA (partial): TGTGCCAGCAGCTGGGGACAGCTTACAGATACG.

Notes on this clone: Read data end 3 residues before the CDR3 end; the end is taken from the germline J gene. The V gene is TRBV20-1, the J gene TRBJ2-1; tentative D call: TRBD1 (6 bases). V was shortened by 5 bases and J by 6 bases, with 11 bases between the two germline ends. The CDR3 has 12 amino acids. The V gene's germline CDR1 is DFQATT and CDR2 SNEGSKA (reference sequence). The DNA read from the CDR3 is TGCAGTGCTGCCCGGGACACCAATGAG. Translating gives CSAARDTNE. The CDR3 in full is CSAARDTNEQFF.

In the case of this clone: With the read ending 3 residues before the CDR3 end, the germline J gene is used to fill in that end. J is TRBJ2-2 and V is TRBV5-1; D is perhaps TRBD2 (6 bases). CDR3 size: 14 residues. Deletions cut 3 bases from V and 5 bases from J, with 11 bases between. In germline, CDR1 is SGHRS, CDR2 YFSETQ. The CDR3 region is CASSSRGGTGELFF. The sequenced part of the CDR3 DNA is TGCGCCAGCAGCTCTCGGGGAGGTACCGGGGAG.

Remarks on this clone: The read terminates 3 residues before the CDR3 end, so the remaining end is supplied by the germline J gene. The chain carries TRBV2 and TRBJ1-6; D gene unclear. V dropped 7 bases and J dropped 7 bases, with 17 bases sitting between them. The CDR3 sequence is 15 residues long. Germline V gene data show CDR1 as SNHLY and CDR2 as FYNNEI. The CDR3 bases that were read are TGTGCCAGCACGGGGAGGCAAGAGGGAAATTCACCC. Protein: CASTGRQEGNSP. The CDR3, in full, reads CASTGRQEGNSPLHF.

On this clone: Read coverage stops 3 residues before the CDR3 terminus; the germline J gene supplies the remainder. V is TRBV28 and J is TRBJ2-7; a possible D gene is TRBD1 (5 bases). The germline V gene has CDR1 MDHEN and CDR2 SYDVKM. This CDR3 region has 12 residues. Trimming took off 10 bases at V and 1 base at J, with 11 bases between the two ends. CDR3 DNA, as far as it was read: TGTGCCACCCACAGGTTTTCCTACGAG. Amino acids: CATHRFSYE. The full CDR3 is CATHRFSYEQYF.

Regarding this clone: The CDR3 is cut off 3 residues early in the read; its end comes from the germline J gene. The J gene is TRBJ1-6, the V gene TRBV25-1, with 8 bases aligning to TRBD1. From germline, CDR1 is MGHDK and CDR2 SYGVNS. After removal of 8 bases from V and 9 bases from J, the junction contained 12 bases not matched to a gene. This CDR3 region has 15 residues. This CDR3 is CASADRGGQGSPLHF. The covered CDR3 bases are TGTGCCAGCGCTGACAGGGGAGGCCAGGGTTCACCC.

The chain's CDR3 is CASSLVPSGEDTQYF. The sequenced CDR3 bases are TGTGCCAGCAGCTTGGTCCCTAGCGGGGAGGATACG. The V and J genes are TRBV7-3 and TRBJ2-3, with 9 positions matching TRBD2. The read stops 3 residues short of the end of the CDR3; the missing end is completed from the germline J gene. V was clipped by 3 bases and J by 6 bases; unmatched bases: 7. The CDR3 has 15 amino acids. Germline V gives CDR1 SGHTA, CDR2 FQGTGA.

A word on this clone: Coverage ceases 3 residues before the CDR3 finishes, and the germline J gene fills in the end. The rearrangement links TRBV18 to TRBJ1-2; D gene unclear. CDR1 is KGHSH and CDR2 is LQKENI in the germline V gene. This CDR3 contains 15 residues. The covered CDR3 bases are TGTGCCAGCTCACCCCCTAGCGGAAGCACAGATACC. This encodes CASSPPSGSTDT. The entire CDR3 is CASSPPSGSTDTYTF.

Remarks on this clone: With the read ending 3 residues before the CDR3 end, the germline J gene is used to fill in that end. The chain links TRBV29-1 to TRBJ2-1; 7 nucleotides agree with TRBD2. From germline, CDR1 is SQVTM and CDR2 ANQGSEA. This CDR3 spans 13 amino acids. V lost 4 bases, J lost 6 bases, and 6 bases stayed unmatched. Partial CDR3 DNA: TGCAGCGTTGTTTGGGACTATGCCAATGAG. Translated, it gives CSVVWDYANE. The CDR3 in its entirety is CSVVWDYANEQFF.

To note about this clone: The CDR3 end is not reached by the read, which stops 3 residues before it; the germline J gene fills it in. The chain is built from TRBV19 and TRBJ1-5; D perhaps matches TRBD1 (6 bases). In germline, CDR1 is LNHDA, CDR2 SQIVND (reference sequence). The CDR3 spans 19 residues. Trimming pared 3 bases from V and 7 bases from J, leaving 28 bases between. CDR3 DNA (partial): TGTGCCAGTAGTATCACAGGCACAGGGAATAGGGGTAGGAACCAGCCC. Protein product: CASSITGTGNRGRNQP. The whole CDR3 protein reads CASSITGTGNRGRNQPQHF.

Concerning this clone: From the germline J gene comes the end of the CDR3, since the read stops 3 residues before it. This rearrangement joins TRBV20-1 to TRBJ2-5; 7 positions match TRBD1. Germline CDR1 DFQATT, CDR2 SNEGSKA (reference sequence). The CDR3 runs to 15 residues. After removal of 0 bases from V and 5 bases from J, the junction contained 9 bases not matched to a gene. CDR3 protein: CSARERGPYIETQYF. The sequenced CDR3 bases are TGCAGTGCTAGAGAAAGGGGGCCGTACATCGAGACC.

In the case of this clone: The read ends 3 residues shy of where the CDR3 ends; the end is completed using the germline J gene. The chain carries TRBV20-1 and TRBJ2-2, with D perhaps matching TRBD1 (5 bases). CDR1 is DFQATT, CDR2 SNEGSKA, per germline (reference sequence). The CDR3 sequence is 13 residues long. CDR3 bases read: TGCAGTGCTAGAGATCCCCTCGCCAGGGTG. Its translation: CSARDPLARV. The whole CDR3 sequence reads CSARDPLARVLFF.

The part of the CDR3 DNA that was read is TGTGCCAGCAGCGCGCCCCCGACTAGCGGGGTTGAG. Protein: CASSAPPTSGVE. The full CDR3 protein reads CASSAPPTSGVEQFF. The chain joins TRBV7-9 to TRBJ2-1; 11 bases match TRBD2. The DNA ends 3 residues before the CDR3 does, and the rest of the CDR3 is filled in from the germline J gene. Germline V gene lookup returns CDR1 SEHNR and CDR2 FQNEAQ (reference sequence). This CDR3 spans 15 amino acids. The V and J ends lost 5 bases and 9 bases, in that order; junction bases with no gene match: 9.

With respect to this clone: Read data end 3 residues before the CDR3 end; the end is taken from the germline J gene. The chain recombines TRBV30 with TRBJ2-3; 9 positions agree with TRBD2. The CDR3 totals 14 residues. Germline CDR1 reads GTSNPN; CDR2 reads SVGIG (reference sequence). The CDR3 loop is CAWSEGTSNQPQYF. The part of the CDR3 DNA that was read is TGTGCCTGGAGCGAAGGGACTAGCAATCAGCCG.

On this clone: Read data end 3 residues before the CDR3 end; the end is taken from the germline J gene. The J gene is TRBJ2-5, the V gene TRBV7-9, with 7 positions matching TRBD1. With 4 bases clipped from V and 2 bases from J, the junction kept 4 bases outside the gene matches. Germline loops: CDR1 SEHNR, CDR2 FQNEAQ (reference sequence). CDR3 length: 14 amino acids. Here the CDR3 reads CASSYGTVQETQYF. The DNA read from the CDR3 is TGTGCCAGCAGCTACGGGACAGTACAAGAGACC.

The part of the CDR3 DNA that was read is TGTGCCAGCAGTGACCCGCGACTCCGGGACAGGCACAATGAG. Encoded protein: CASSDPRLRDRHNE. From start to end, the CDR3 is CASSDPRLRDRHNEQFF. This chain connects TRBV2 to TRBJ2-1; TRBD1 aligns across 8 bases. The CDR3 extends 3 residues past the end of the read, so its final part is completed from the germline J gene. Germline trimming cut 3 bases from V and 5 bases from J; bases unmatched to any gene: 12. CDR3 length: 17 residues. CDR1 and CDR2 from the germline V gene are SNHLY and FYNNEI.

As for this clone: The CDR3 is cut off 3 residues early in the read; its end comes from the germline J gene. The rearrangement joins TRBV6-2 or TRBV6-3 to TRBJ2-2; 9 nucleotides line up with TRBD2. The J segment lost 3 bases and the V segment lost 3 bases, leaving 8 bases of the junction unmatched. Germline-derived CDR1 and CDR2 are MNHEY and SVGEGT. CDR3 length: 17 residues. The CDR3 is CASSYVAGAIDTGELFF. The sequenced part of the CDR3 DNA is TGTGCCAGCAGTTATGTAGCGGGGGCGATAGACACCGGGGAG.

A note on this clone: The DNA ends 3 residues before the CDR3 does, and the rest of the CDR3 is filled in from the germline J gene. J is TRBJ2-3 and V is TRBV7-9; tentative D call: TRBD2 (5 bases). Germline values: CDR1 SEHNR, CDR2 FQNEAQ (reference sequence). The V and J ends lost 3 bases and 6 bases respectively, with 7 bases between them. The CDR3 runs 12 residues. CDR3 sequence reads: CASSFEGDTQYF. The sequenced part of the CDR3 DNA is TGTGCCAGCAGCTTCGAGGGCGATACG.

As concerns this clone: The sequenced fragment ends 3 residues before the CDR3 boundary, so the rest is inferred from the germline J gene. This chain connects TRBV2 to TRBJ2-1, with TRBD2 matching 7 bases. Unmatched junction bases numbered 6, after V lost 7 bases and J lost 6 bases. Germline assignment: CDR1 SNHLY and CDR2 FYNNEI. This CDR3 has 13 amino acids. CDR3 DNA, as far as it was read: TGTGCCAGCACCCGGGACTACATCAATGAG. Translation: CASTRDYINE. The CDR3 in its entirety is CASTRDYINEQFF.

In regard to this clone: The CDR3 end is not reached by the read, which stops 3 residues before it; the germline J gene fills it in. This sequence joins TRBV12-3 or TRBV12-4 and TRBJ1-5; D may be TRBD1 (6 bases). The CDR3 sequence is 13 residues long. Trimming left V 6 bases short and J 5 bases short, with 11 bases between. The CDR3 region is CASRRDTHQPQHF. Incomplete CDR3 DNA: TGTGCCAGCAGAAGGGACACCCATCAGCCC.